This TCR beta chain was captured in a study of STAT5B mutations in CD4+ large granular lymphocyte leukemia. CDR3 length: 16 amino acids. Germline-derived CDR1 and CDR2 are SGHRS and YFSETQ. V gave up 0 bases and J gave up 8 bases; unmatched junction bases: 6. The repertoire was sequenced with immunoSEQ multiplex PCR; TCRdb's copy has only in-frame clones and lacks some. The profile shows about 33,000 clones, roughly 79% of them singletons. The chain employs TRBV5-1 and TRBJ2-3; 13 nucleotides align to TRBD2. Material: CD4+ T cells from blood buffy coats. The source of this sequence is a human donor in good health. In DNA, the CDR3 is TGCGCCAGCAGCTTGGGGGGACTAGCGGGATCCGGTACGCAGTATTTT. Its translation is CASSLGGLAGSGTQYF.